This T cell receptor beta chain was retrieved from a study of CD4 T cells in relation to SARS-CoV-2 and coronaviruses. Notes on this clone: Its antigen is not identified.

The germline V gene encodes CDR1 SGHAT and CDR2 FQNNGV. The V gene lost 5 bases and the J gene lost 4 bases, with 26 bases spanning the gap. This CDR3 has 18 amino acids. CD4+ T cells from unexposed donors were obtained before the COVID-19 pandemic (2011-2018). Isolation of CD4+ T cells took place after less than 11 days in culture. Cultures received half-medium IL-2 refreshes on days 3 and 7. The table came from immunoSEQ multiplex PCR; TCRdb's copy has only in-frame clones and leaves some out. The profile shows tens of thousands of clones, approximately 82% of them singletons. This chain links TRBV11-2 with TRBJ1-2, with TRBD1 as a possible D gene (6 bases). This receptor was identified in a human donor in good health. What was sequenced was CD4+ T cells from PBMCs, cultured in vitro. CDR3 loop: CASSLGLRGPYQGYGYTF. CDR3 coding DNA: TGTGCCAGCAGCCTAGGATTGCGGGGGCCCTACCAGGGCTATGGCTACACCTTC.